Below, 30 T cell receptor beta chains from the same sample are listed, as sequenced in a study of vaccination effects on CD4 cells after COVID-19. With the ViraFEST assay, the study expanded antigen-specific CD4+ T cells using viral peptide pools, then sequenced them. The culture ran for 10 to 11 days, and then CD4+ T cells were isolated. Everyone in the study got two shots of either the BNT162b2 or mRNA-1273 vaccine. These TCRs are of unknown antigen specificity. Sequencing used immunoSEQ multiplex PCR; TCRdb keeps in-frame clones, though not all of them. The sample yields about 72,000 clones, about 86% seen once. The sample was CD4+ T cells from PBMCs cultured with HCoV-229E spike peptides, taken after COVID-19 vaccination. The receptors here all came from a human donor who received a COVID-19 vaccine.

CDR3 in amino acids: CASSQFPETSSYNEQFF. CDR3 nucleotides: TGTGCCAGCAGCCAATTCCCAGAGACCAGCTCCTACAATGAGCAGTTCTTC. The V and J genes are TRBV14 and TRBJ2-1; D gene ambiguous. The CDR3 has 17 amino acids. Germline CDR1 is SGHDN and CDR2 is FVKESK. The ends were cut back, 2 bases at V and 0 bases at J, with 14 bases in the middle.

This clone was observed once. This chain joins TRBV11-2 and TRBJ2-5; 9 bases are a match to TRBD2. V lost 2 bases to trimming and J lost 3 bases; unmatched junction nucleotides: 7. Looked up from germline, CDR1 is SGHAT and CDR2 is FQNNGV. The CDR3 is 16 amino acids. The CDR3: CASSLRWTSEKETQYF. CDR3 DNA sequence: TGTGCCAGCAGCTTAAGGTGGACTAGCGAGAAAGAGACCCAGTACTTC.

The gene calls are TRBV28 and TRBJ2-3; 9 bases are a match to TRBD1. This CDR3 is 15 amino acids long. From germline, CDR1 is MDHEN and CDR2 SYDVKM. CDR3 bases: TGTTCACACACAAGGCGGGACAGGGATACAGATACGCAGTATTTT. Protein: CSHTRRDRDTDTQYF.

The chain couples TRBV28 to TRBJ1-2; D gene uncertain. Germline assignment: CDR1 MDHEN and CDR2 SYDVKM. The CDR3 contains 11 residues. Trimming left V 7 bases short and J 7 bases short, with 10 bases between. The CDR3 bases are TGTGCCAGCACCCAAAATCGTGGCTACACCTTC. Its protein is CASTQNRGYTF.

V usage is TRBV5-1 and J usage is TRBJ1-1; D is uncertain. V lost 3 bases and J 0 bases, leaving 6 bases between the germline ends. CDR3 length equals 13 residues. Germline V gives CDR1 SGHRS, CDR2 YFSETQ. The DNA for the CDR3 is TGCGCCAGCAGCTCGCAGGTGAACACTGAAGCTTTCTTT. Its translation: CASSSQVNTEAFF.

This clone occurred many times. This rearrangement joins TRBV30 to TRBJ1-3; no reliable D call. Germline V gene lookup returns CDR1 GTSNPN and CDR2 SVGIG (reference sequence). V lost 1 base, J lost 4 bases, and 14 bases lay in between. There are 15 residues in the CDR3. DNA of the CDR3: TGTGCCTGGAGTGGTAACAGCCTTTCCGGAAACACCATATATTTT. Its translation: CAWSGNSLSGNTIYF.

This chain joins TRBV5-4 and TRBJ2-3; the match to TRBD1 covers 10 bases. The CDR3 has 14 amino acids. Germline V gene sequence: CDR1 SGHNT, CDR2 YYREEE (reference sequence). V dropped 4 bases and J dropped 5; count of bases not matched to a gene: 4. CDR3 sequence (DNA): TGTGCCAGCAGCGGAAGGACAGGGGGAGATACGCAGTATTTT. Translated: CASSGRTGGDTQYF.

The genes are TRBV19 and TRBJ2-2, with 8 bases identical to TRBD2. The germline V gene encodes CDR1 LNHDA and CDR2 SQIVND (reference sequence). The trim removed 1 base at V and 3 bases at J, leaving 7 bases unmatched. CDR3 length: 17 amino acids. The CDR3 protein is CASSIVGSGVHTGELFF. The CDR3 DNA reads TGTGCCAGTAGTATAGTTGGTAGCGGGGTCCACACCGGGGAGCTGTTTTTT.

The chain combines TRBV5-1 with TRBJ2-3; D gene ambiguous. Germline V lookup: CDR1 SGHRS, CDR2 YFSETQ. This CDR3 comprises 14 residues. The V end was cut by 0 bases, the J end by 5 bases, with 10 bases between. CDR3 nucleotides: TGCGCCAGCAGCTTGGAAGCCAGCTTAGATACGCAGTATTTT. Residues: CASSLEASLDTQYF.

V usage is TRBV10-2 and J usage is TRBJ1-1; D unresolved. The CDR3 has 15 residues. Trimming removed 4 bases at V and 2 bases at J, with 14 bases between. Germline V gene data show CDR1 as WSHSY and CDR2 as SAAADI. In nucleotides, the CDR3 is TGCGCCAGCAGTGTCTTTAGAAAAGTTAACACTGAAGCTTTCTTT. Residues: CASSVFRKVNTEAFF.

This sequence joins TRBV9 and TRBJ2-7; a possible D gene is TRBD1 (8 bases). Germline values: CDR1 SGDLS, CDR2 YYNGEE. This CDR3 region has 18 residues. Trimming left V 3 bases short and J 1 base short, with 23 bases between. This CDR3 is CASSEADREGLWSYEQYV. In nucleotides, the CDR3 is TGTGCCAGCAGCGAGGCGGACAGGGAGGGACTTTGGTCCTACGAGCAGTACGTC.

The V and J genes are TRBV4-1 and TRBJ1-2, with 7 bases aligning to TRBD1. Trimming removed 0 bases from V and 8 bases from J; junction bases left unmatched: 9. Germline values: CDR1 MGHRA, CDR2 YSYEKL. This CDR3 is 15 amino acids long. The CDR3 nucleotides read TGCGCCAGCAGCCAAGAAATGGCAGGGGGTTGGGGCTACACCTTC. Translated: CASSQEMAGGWGYTF.

The CDR3: CASSSPPGAVTDTQYF. CDR3 DNA: TGCGCCAGCAGCTCCCCCCCAGGGGCGGTCACAGATACGCAGTATTTT. This sequence joins TRBV4-1 and TRBJ2-3, with TRBD1 as a possible D gene (6 bases). Per germline, CDR1 MGHRA and CDR2 YSYEKL. CDR3 length equals 16 residues. Trimming stripped 5 bases from V and 2 bases from J, with 17 bases between.

In its sample, this clone was seen a few times. The chain is built from TRBV14 and TRBJ1-2; TRBD1 might be the D (5 bases). This CDR3 region has 14 residues. Germline-derived CDR1 and CDR2 are SGHDN and FVKESK. V lost 1 base, J lost 4 bases, and 10 bases lay in between. This CDR3 reads CASSQGRGPYGYTF. DNA of the CDR3: TGTGCCAGCAGCCAAGGTCGGGGCCCCTATGGCTACACCTTC.

The J gene is TRBJ2-2, the V gene TRBV5-5, with D uncertain. CDR1 is SGHKS and CDR2 is YYEKEE in the germline V gene (reference sequence). This CDR3 has 13 residues. Between the trimmed V and J ends, which lost 0 bases and 5 bases, there was a span of 5 bases. The CDR3 DNA sequence: TGTGCCAGCAGCTTGGTAAAGACCGGGGAGCTGTTTTTT. It is translated as CASSLVKTGELFF.

A single count supports this clone. The J gene is TRBJ2-3, the V gene TRBV7-8, with D unresolved. Trimming left V 1 base short and J 3 bases short, with 8 bases between. The germline V gene has CDR1 SGHVS and CDR2 FQNEAQ. The CDR3 has 14 residues. In DNA form, the CDR3 reads TGTGCCAGCAGCTTAGACATTGGGACAGATACGCAGTATTTT. Its protein product is CASSLDIGTDTQYF.

The chain employs TRBV27 and TRBJ2-6; 10 nucleotides agree with TRBD1. The CDR3 has 15 residues. V dropped 6 bases and J dropped 2; count of bases not matched to a gene: 1. Germline V CDR1 and CDR2: MNHEY, SMNVEV (reference sequence). The CDR3 sequence is CASRGQGTGANVLTF. For the CDR3, the DNA is TGTGCCAGCAGGGGACAGGGGACTGGGGCCAACGTCCTGACTTTC.

This chain uses TRBV29-1 with TRBJ1-1, with 7 positions matching TRBD1. V lost 7 bases, J lost 5 bases, and 13 bases stayed unmatched. This CDR3 is 14 amino acids long. Per the germline V gene, CDR1 is SQVTM and CDR2 is ANQGSEA. CDR3 sequence: CSGGGGAGGTEAFF. CDR3 bases: TGCAGCGGCGGAGGGGGCGCGGGAGGAACTGAAGCTTTCTTT.

The V gene is TRBV7-3, the J gene TRBJ1-1; 10 bases are a match to TRBD1. After removal of 5 bases from V and 10 bases from J, the junction contained 4 bases not matched to a gene. This CDR3 region has 12 residues. CDR1 is SGHTA and CDR2 is FQGTGA in the germline V gene. CDR3 sequence reads: CASSHGQGGAFF. Here the CDR3 DNA reads TGTGCCAGCAGCCACGGACAGGGGGGAGCTTTCTTT.

V is TRBV5-4 and J is TRBJ2-3, with D possibly being TRBD1 (6 bases). Germline V lookup: CDR1 SGHNT, CDR2 YYREEE (reference sequence). The CDR3 has 13 residues. V gave up 3 bases and J gave up 4 bases, with 9 bases separating them. DNA of the CDR3: TGTGCCAGCAGCTCACAGGGAGCAGATACGCAGTATTTT. This codes for CASSSQGADTQYF.

The rearrangement joins TRBV5-1 to TRBJ2-3, with TRBD2 identical over 14 bases. After removal of 4 bases from V and 5 bases from J, the junction contained 3 bases not matched to a gene. Germline CDR1 and CDR2: SGHRS and YFSETQ. The CDR3 contains 15 residues. The CDR3 DNA reads as TGCGCCAGCAGCACCGGGACTAGCGGGGGAGATACGCAGTATTTT. Translated: CASSTGTSGGDTQYF.

This clone was seen a handful of times. The chain is built from TRBV7-3 and TRBJ1-1, with unresolved D. CDR1 SGHTA and CDR2 FQGTGA come from the germline V gene. Trimming left V 5 bases short and J 1 base short, with 11 bases between. The CDR3 sequence is 14 residues long. CDR3 protein: CASSPIPGNTEAFF. The CDR3 DNA follows: TGTGCCAGCAGCCCAATTCCAGGGAACACTGAAGCTTTCTTT.

The chain joins TRBV7-3 to TRBJ2-1; the match to TRBD1 covers 7 bases. CDR3 length equals 15 residues. Germline assignment: CDR1 SGHTA and CDR2 FQGTGA. Losses at the gene ends were 5 bases for V and 0 bases for J; bases not matched to a gene: 4. In DNA form, the CDR3 reads TGTGCCAGCAGCGCACAGGGGCCCTCCTACAATGAGCAGTTCTTC. Its protein is CASSAQGPSYNEQFF.

The chain has TRBV19 and TRBJ2-2, with 8 nucleotides matching TRBD1. Trimming took 3 bases from V and 2 from J; bases not matched to a gene: 2. The length of the CDR3 is 15 residues. The germline gives CDR1 LNHDA, CDR2 SQIVND (reference sequence). The CDR3 nucleotides read TGTGCCAGTAGTATTGACAGGGGAAACACCGGGGAGCTGTTTTTT. Amino acid sequence: CASSIDRGNTGELFF.

This clone was observed a single time. This chain uses TRBV5-1 with TRBJ2-5, with TRBD2 identical over 11 bases. J lost 2 bases, V lost 0 bases, and 6 bases had no gene match. The germline V gene has CDR1 SGHRS and CDR2 YFSETQ. This CDR3 is 17 amino acids long. The CDR3 is CASSLGGLAGVQETQYF. CDR3 DNA: TGCGCCAGCAGCTTGGGCGGACTAGCGGGCGTACAAGAGACCCAGTACTTC.

V and J are TRBV18 and TRBJ2-5, with unresolved D. Per germline, CDR1 KGHSH and CDR2 LQKENI. The CDR3 runs 15 residues. Trimming pared 3 bases from V and 4 bases from J, leaving 15 bases between. CDR3 sequence reads: CASSPLVAPGETQYF. The CDR3 DNA reads as TGTGCCAGCTCACCTTTGGTGGCCCCCGGAGAGACCCAGTACTTC.

The genes are TRBV15 and TRBJ2-1; 9 nucleotides match TRBD2. Trimming cost V 5 bases and J 8 bases; bases outside gene matches: 10. Germline V CDR1 and CDR2: LNHNV, YYDKDF (reference sequence). CDR3 size: 15 residues. The CDR3 region has the DNA TGTGCCACCAGCCCCCCTCGGCGGGGGGGGGATGAGCAGTTCTTC. This codes for CATSPPRRGGDEQFF.

The chain has TRBV7-2 and TRBJ1-6; D gene uncertain. The V gene lost 5 bases and the J gene lost 0 bases, with 11 bases spanning the gap. Germline CDR1 reads SGHTA; CDR2 reads FQGNSA. The CDR3 is 16 residues long. This CDR3 reads CASSRTVISYNSPLHF. CDR3 DNA sequence: TGTGCCAGCAGCCGGACCGTTATCTCCTATAATTCACCCCTCCACTTT. Full variable domain (missing parts from reference TRBV7-2 and TRBJ1-6): GAGVSQSPSNKVTEKGKDVELRCDPISGHTALYWYRQSLGQGLEFLIYFQGNSAPDKSGLPSDRFSAERTGGSVSTLTIQRTQQEDSAVYLCASSRTVISYNSPLHFGNGTRLTVT.

V usage is TRBV3-1 (or the pseudogene TRBV3-2) and J usage is TRBJ1-4; 7 bases map to TRBD1. The junction had 8 bases not matched to a gene; V was cut back by 1 base and J by 0 bases. This CDR3 comprises 18 residues. Germline V gene sequence: CDR1 LGHDT, CDR2 YNNKEL (reference sequence). The CDR3 region has the DNA TGTGCCAGCAGCCAAGCGACAGGGACCTATGCAACTAATGAAAAACTGTTTTTT. Its protein is CASSQATGTYATNEKLFF.

The chain has TRBV7-2 and TRBJ2-3; unclear D gene. The germline gives CDR1 SGHTA, CDR2 FQGNSA. This CDR3 is 12 amino acids long. With 5 bases removed from V and 2 bases from J, the gap between germline ends came to 5 bases. CDR3 nucleotides: TGTGCCAGCAGCGCTAACACAGATACGCAGTATTTT. It yields the protein CASSANTDTQYF.